The TCR beta chain described here comes from a study of radiation and T cells in renal cell carcinoma. The wider study: Nephrectomy followed 15 Gy stereotactic body radiation by 4 weeks.

Profiled with immunoSEQ multiplex PCR; TCRdb holds only in-frame clones, not every one. Of 100,000 to 150,000 clones listed, roughly four fifths are singletons. Documented time point: blood 2 weeks post-SBRT. Noted treatment: 15 Gy SBRT to primary tumor, nephrectomy 4 weeks later. The CDR3 consists of 14 residues. Germline V lookup: CDR1 SSHAT, CDR2 FNYEAQ (reference sequence). Study-wide results and caveats: From baseline, blood top tumor clonotypes peaked at 2 weeks post-radiation. Without pretreatment biopsies, baseline tumor clonotype presence was undetermined.

This clone was seen once. Its antigen is currently unknown. The junction departs from germline at one end; a sequencing error may be responsible. This material consisted of blood, taken from a patient whose treatment included radiotherapy and nephrectomy. The J gene is TRBJ2-3, the V gene TRBV7-7; 8 nucleotides align to TRBD2. The source of this sequence is a man aged 50-60 years with renal cell carcinoma. CDR3 nucleotide sequence: TGTGCTAGCAGCCCTAGCGGGAGCACAGATACGCAGTATTTT. Protein: CASSPSGSTDTQYF.